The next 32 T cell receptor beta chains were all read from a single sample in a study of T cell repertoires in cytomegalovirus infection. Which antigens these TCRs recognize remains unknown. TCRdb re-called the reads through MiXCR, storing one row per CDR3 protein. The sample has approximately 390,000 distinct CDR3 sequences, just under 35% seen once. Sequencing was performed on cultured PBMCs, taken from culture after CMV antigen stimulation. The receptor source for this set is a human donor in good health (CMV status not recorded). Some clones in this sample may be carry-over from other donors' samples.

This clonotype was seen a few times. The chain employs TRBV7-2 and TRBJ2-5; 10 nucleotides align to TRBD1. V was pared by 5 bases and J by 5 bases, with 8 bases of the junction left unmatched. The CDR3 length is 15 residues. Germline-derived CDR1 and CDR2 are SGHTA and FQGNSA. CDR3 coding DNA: TGTGCCAGCAGCATAGGACAGGGGGGGGTGGAGACCCAGTACTTC. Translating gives CASSIGQGGVETQYF.

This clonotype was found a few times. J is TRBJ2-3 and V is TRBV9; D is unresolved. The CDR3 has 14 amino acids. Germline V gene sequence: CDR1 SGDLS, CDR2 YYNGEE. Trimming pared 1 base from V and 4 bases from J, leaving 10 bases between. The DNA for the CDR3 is TGTGCCAGCAGCGTAATGGTCCGCGCAGATACGCAGTATTTT. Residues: CASSVMVRADTQYF.

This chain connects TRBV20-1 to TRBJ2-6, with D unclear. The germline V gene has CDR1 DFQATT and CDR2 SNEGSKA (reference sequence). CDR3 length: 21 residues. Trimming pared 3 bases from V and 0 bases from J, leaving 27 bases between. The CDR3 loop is CSASGQAGLASAYSGANVLTF. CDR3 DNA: TGCAGTGCTAGTGGCCAAGCTGGTCTCGCATCGGCTTACTCTGGGGCCAACGTCCTGACTTTC.

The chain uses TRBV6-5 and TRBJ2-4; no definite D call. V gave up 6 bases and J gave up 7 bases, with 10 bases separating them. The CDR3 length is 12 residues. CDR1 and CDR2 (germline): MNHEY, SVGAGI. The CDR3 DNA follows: TGTGCCAGCAGCCCCGAACATAACATTCAGTACTTC. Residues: CASSPEHNIQYF.

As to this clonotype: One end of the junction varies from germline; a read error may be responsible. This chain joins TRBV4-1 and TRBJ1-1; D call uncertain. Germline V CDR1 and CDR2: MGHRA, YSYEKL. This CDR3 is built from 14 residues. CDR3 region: CASRPTDRHTEAFF. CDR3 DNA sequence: TGTGCCAGCAGACCTACCGACCGGCACACTGAAGCTTTCTTT.

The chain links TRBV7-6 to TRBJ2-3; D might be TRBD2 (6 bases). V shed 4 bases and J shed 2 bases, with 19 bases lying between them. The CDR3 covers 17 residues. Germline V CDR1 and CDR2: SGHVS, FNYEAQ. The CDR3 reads CASSSSLPGGSTDTQYF. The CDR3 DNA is TGTGCCAGCAGCTCCTCGTTACCTGGGGGGTCCACAGATACGCAGTATTTT.

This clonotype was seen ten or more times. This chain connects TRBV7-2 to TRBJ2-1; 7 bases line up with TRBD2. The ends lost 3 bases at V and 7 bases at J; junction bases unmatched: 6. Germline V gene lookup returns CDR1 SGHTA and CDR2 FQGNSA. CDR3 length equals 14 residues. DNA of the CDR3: TGTGCCAGCAGCTTGCGCGGGAGTGGGAATGAGCAGTTCTTC. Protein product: CASSLRGSGNEQFF.

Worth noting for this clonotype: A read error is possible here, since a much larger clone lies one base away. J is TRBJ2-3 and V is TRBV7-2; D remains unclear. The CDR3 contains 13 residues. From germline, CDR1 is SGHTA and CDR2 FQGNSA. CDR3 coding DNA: TGTGCCTGCAGCCCACAACCCACAGATACGCAGTATTTT. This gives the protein CACSPQPTDTQYF.

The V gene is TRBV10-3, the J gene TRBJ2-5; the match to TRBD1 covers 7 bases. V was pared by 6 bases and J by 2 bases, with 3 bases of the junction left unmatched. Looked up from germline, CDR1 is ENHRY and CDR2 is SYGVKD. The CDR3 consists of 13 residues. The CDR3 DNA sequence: TGTGCCATCAGGCCGGGACAGCAAGAGACCCAGTACTTC. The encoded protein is CAIRPGQQETQYF.

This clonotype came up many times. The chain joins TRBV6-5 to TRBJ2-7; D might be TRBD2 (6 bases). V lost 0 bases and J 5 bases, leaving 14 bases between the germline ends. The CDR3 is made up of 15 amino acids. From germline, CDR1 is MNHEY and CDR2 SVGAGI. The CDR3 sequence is CASSYSTRDRHEQYF. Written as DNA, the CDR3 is TGTGCCAGCAGTTACTCGACGCGGGACCGCCACGAGCAGTACTTC.

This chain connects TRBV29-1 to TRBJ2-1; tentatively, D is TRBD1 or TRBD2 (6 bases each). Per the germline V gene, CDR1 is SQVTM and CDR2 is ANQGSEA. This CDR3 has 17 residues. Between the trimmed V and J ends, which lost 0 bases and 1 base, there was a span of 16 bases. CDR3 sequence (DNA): TGCAGCGTTGAAGATCCTGCAGGGGACTGGTCCTACAATGAGCAGTTCTTC. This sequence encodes CSVEDPAGDWSYNEQFF.

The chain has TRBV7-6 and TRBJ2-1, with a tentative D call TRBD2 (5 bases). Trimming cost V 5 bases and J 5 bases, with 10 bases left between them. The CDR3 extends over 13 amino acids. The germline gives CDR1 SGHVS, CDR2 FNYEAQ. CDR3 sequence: CASSRDYNNEQFF. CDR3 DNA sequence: TGTGCCAGCAGCCGCGACTACAACAATGAGCAGTTCTTC.

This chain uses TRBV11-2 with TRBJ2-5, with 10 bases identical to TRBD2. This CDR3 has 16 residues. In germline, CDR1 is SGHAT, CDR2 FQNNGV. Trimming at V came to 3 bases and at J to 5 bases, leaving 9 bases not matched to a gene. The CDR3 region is CASSFWTSGSGETQYF. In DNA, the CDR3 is TGTGCCAGCAGCTTCTGGACTAGCGGCTCTGGGGAGACCCAGTACTTC. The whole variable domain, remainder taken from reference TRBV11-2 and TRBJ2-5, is EAGVAQSPRYKIIEKRQSVAFWCNPISGHATLYWYQQILGQGPKLLIQFQNNGVVDDSQLPKDRFSAERLKGVDSTLKIQPAKLEDSAVYLCASSFWTSGSGETQYFGPGTRLLVL.

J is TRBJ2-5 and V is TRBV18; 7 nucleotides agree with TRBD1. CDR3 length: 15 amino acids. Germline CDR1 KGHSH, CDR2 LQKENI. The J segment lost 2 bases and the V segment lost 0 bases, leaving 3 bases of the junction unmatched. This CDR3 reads CASSPPTGFQETQYF. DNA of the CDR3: TGTGCCAGCTCACCACCGACAGGGTTTCAAGAGACCCAGTACTTC. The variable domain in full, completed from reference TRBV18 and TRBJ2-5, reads NAGVMQNPRHLVRRRGQEARLRCSPMKGHSHVYWYRQLPEEGLKFMVYLQKENIIDESGMPKERFSAEFPKEGPSILRIQQVVRGDSAAYFCASSPPTGFQETQYFGPGTRLLVL.

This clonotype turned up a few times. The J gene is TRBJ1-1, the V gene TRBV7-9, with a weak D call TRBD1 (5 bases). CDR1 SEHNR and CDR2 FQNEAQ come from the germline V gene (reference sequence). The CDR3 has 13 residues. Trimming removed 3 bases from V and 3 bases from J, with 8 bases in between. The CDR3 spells CASSFTTDTEAFF. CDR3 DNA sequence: TGTGCCAGCAGCTTCACGACAGACACTGAAGCTTTCTTT.

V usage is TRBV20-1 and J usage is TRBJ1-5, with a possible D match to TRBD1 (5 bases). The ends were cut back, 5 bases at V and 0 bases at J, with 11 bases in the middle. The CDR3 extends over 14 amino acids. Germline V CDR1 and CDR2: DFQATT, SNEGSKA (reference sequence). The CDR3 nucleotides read TGCAGTGCTGATACAGGTAATAGCAATCAGCCCCAGCATTTT. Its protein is CSADTGNSNQPQHF.

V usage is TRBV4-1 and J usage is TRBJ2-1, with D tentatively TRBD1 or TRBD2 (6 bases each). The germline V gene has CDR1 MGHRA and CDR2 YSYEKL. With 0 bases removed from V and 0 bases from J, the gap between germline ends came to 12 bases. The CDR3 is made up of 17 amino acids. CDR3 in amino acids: CASSQDRGQGSYNEQFF. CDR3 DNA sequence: TGCGCCAGCAGCCAAGATCGGGGGCAGGGCTCCTACAATGAGCAGTTCTTC.

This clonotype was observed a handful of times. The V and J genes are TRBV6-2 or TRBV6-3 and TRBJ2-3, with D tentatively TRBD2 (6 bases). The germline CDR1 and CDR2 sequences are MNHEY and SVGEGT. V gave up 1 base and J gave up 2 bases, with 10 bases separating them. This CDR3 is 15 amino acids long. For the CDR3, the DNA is TGTGCCAGCAGTTACTTAGCGGAAATCACAGATACGCAGTATTTT. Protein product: CASSYLAEITDTQYF.

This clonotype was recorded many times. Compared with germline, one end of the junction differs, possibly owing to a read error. In DNA form, the CDR3 reads TGTGCGAGCACAGGGGCGGCCGGAAACACCATATATTTT. It is translated as CASTGAAGNTIYF. The chain links TRBV7-2 to TRBJ1-3, with 7 nucleotides matching TRBD1. The length of the CDR3 is 13 residues. CDR1 SGHTA and CDR2 FQGNSA come from the germline V gene. Supplemented by reference TRBV7-2 and TRBJ1-3, the full variable domain reads GAGVSQSPSNKVTEKGKDVELRCDPISGHTALYWYRQSLGQGLEFLIYFQGNSAPDKSGLPSDRFSAERTGGSVSTLTIQRTQQEDSAVYLCASTGAAGNTIYFGEGSWLTVV.

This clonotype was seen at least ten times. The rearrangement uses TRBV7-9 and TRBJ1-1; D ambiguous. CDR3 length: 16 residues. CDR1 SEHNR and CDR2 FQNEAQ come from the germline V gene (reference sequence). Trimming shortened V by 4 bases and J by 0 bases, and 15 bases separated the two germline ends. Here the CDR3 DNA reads TGTGCCAGCAGCTCACGGGCCTGGGGAATGAACACTGAAGCTTTCTTT. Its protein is CASSSRAWGMNTEAFF.

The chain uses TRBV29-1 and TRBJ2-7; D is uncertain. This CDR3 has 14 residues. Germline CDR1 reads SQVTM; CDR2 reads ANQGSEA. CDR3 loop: CSVLTTESSYEKYV. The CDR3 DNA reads TGCAGCGTTCTAACAACAGAGAGCTCCTACGAGAAGTACGTC.

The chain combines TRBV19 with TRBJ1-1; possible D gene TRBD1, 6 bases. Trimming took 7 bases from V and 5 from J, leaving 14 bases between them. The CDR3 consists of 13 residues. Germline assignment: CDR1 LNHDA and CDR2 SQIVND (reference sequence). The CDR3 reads CASTLGRGTEAFF. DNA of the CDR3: TGTGCCAGTACCCTGGGTAGGGGGACTGAAGCTTTCTTT.

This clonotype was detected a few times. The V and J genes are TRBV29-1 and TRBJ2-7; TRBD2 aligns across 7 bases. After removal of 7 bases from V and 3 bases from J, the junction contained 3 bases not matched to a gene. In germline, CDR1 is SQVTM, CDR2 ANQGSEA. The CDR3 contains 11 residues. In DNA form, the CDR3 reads TGCAGCGGATCTAGCGGCTACGAGCAGTACTTC. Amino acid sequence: CSGSSGYEQYF.

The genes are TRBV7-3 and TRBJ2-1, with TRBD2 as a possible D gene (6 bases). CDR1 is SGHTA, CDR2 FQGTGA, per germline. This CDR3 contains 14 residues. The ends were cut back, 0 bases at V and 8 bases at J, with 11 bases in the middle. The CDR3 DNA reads TGTGCCAGCAGCTTAACGGCGGGATGGGATGAGCAGTTCTTC. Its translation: CASSLTAGWDEQFF.

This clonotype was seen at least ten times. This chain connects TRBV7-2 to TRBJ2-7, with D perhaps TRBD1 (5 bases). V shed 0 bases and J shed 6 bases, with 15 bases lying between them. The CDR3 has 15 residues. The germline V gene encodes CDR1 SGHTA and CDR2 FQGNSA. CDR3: CASSLAQGALSEQYF. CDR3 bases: TGTGCCAGCAGCTTAGCGCAAGGGGCCCTAAGCGAGCAGTACTTC.

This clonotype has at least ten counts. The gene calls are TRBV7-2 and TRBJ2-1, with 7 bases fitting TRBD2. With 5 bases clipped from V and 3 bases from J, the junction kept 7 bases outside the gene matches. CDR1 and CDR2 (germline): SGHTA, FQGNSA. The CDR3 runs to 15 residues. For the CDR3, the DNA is TGTGCCAGCAGCCAAAGCGGGATCGGCTACAATGAGCAGTTCTTC. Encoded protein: CASSQSGIGYNEQFF.

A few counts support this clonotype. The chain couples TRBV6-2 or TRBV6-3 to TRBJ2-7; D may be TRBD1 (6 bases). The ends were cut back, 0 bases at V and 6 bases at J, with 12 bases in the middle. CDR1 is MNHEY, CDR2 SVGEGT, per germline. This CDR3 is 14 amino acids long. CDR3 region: CASSYSDSLREQYV. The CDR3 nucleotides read TGTGCCAGCAGTTACTCGGACAGTTTACGCGAGCAGTACGTC.

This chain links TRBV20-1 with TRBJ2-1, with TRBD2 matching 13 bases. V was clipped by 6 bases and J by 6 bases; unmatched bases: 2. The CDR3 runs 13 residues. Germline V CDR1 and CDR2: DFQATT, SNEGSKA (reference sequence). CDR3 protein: CSARTSGGNEQFF. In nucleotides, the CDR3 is TGCAGTGCCAGGACTAGCGGGGGCAATGAGCAGTTCTTC.

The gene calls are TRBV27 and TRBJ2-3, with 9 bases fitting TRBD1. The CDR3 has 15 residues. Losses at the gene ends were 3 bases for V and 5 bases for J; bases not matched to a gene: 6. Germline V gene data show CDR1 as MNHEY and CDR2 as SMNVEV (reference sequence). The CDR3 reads CASSFWDRVEDTQYF. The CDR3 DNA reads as TGTGCCAGCAGTTTTTGGGACAGGGTTGAAGATACGCAGTATTTT.

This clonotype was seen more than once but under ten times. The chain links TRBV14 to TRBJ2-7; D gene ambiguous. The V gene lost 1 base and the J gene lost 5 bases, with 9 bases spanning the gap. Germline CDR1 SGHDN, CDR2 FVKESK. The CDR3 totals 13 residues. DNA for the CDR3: TGTGCCAGCAGCCAAGGGGTTAGGGACGAGCAGTACGTC. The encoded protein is CASSQGVRDEQYV.

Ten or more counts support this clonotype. The CDR3 reads CASSLGGPARQPQHF. CDR3 DNA sequence: TGTGCCAGCAGCTTAGGTGGCCCAGCGAGGCAGCCCCAGCATTTT. The chain is built from TRBV7-2 and TRBJ1-5; the D is unclear. Germline CDR1 is SGHTA and CDR2 is FQGNSA. This CDR3 has 15 amino acids. Trimming shortened V by 1 base and J by 7 bases, and 14 bases separated the two germline ends.

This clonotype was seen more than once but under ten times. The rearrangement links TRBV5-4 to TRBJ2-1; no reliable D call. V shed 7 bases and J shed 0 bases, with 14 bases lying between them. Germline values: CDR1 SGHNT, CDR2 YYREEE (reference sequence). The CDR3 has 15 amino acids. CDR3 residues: CASGQGSSSYNEQFF. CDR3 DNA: TGTGCCAGCGGGCAAGGGTCGAGCTCCTACAATGAGCAGTTCTTC.